This T cell receptor (beta chain) was retrieved from a study of cytomegalovirus exposure and HLA in healthy donors. Study details: In an earlier analysis, 90 million to 130 million unique TCR beta sequences were found from 150 million to 200 million T cells.

V was cut by 6 bases and J by 7 bases, with 10 bases left in between. Germline V gene sequence: CDR1 GTSNPN, CDR2 SVGIG (reference sequence). This CDR3 region has 11 residues. As to this clone: Its antigen remains unidentified.

Whole-study results and caveats: In an earlier analysis, in some 540 donors, most V segments appeared productive either ~90% or ~30% of the time. Analysis was carried out at a later point, and it linked a missense DCLRE1C variant to TCR beta V- and J-gene trimming. Several top significant clusters appeared, in a later analysis, to be linked to common viral pathogens.

The PCR made use of 60 Vbeta and 13 Jbeta primers. TCRdb keeps only in-frame clones here, not all; method: immunoSEQ multiplex PCR. The data hold about 110,000 clones, with less than 85% observed a single time. The chain couples TRBV30 to TRBJ2-1, with D perhaps TRBD2 (6 bases). This sequence originates from a young man in good health and CMV-seropositive. The specimen sequenced was PBMCs. CDR3 sequence reads: CACRAGNEQFF. The CDR3 nucleotides read TGTGCCTGCCGGGCGGGAAATGAGCAGTTCTTC. The entire variable domain, with the rest obtained from reference TRBV30 and TRBJ2-1, is as follows: SQTIHQWPATLVQPVGSPLSLECTVEGTSNPNLYWYRQAAGRGLQLLFYSVGIGQISSEVPQNLSASRPQDRQFILSSKKLLLSDSGFYLCACRAGNEQFFGPGTRLTVL.